Sequencing of this T cell receptor beta chain was carried out in a study of beta chain features in type 1 diabetes (dated by TCRdb to 2017 to 2018). Regarding the complete study: Mean age, gender distribution, total cell number and subset yield did not differ between patients and healthy donors. A total of 90 million to 130 million sorted cells were examined across all samples, and a strong correlation was observed between cell number per subset and RNA yield. The study compared the TCRB repertoires of sorted circulating CD4+ T cell subsets in recently diagnosed type 1 diabetes patients with those in matched healthy donors. Regulatory and stem cell-like memory subsets were obtained from only 8 patients and roughly 8 healthy donors, while naive and central memory subsets were obtained from all 30 or so donors. The research as a whole found: PCR may preferentially amplify shorter templates, but because patient and control samples were amplified and corrected together, any resulting skew would affect both groups equally. Type 1 diabetes patients showed a moderate but significant shortening of TCRB CDR3 length in all four CD4+ subsets. Patients with type 1 diabetes made fewer insertions and deleted more nucleotides at VDJ recombination sites, implying thymic rearrangement abnormalities. HLA sub-analyses involved small numbers of individuals, so any influence of HLA type on TCRB rearrangement remained unresolved. Naive, central memory and regulatory TCRB repertoires appeared to be more alike among patients than among healthy donors. Because cDNA rather than genomic DNA was sequenced, highly expressing activated cells could have been over-represented, although no difference in activation and CD3 levels was found between groups.

Reading from cysteine to phenylalanine, the CDR3 counts 20 amino acids. The retained sequence is limited to the CDR3, 60 bases, with the frame set at the first base. Between the V and J ends, shortened by 2 bases and 0 bases respectively, the junction contains 23 bases. From the germline V gene (reference sequence), CDR1 is MNHEY and CDR2 is SMNVEV. As concerns this clone: Its recognized antigen is unknown. Base qualities are not provided; no much larger clone lies one nucleotide away.

All of the isolated RNA was reverse transcribed with the High Capacity cDNA Reverse Transcription Kit, so expressed TCRB transcripts were sequenced. Naive, central memory and regulatory T cell samples underwent deep immunoSEQ sequencing, averaging roughly 3.4 million total reads per sample. After sorted cells were lysed in RLT buffer, RNA was extracted with DNase-treated RNeasy Micro or Mini kits, with the choice depending on cell number. Each cell subset was processed on its own to prevent cross-contamination, while patient and healthy donor samples were processed together. The immunoSEQ multiplex PCR was used to amplify TCRB sequences from cDNA, generating 87-bp fragments that spanned the CDR3 region. The amplicons were sequenced using the Illumina HiSeq platform. Regarding the original processing steps: Synthetic template baselines were used to correct PCR bias computationally, reads within Hamming distance 2 were collapsed, and singletons that could not be merged were discarded. Reads were aligned against IMGT to assign V, D and J genes, CDR3 length and insertions or deletions at six rearrangement sites. Within each subset, clonotype counts were normalized to the number of sorted cells before true diversity and Gini coefficients were calculated with the tcR R package. Repertoire sharing was quantified using the overlap coefficient calculated on TCRB nucleotide sequences. Out-of-frame TCRB sequences from naive cells were analyzed to stand in for the pre-selection repertoire. Here the immuneACCESS table is served through TCRdb, limited to in-frame sequences with V and J called. Missing clones are a known gap in these copies; in checked studies unresolved V genes cover under half, and the rest lacks a known reason. V and J calls and clone size are copied from that table; D and trimming were computed from the DNA. Within this sample are 150,000 to 200,000 clones, with roughly 59% of them counted one time only. Roughly 0.095% of the sample is held by the ten biggest clonotypes.

Each donor gave one peripheral blood draw, averaging roughly 120 mL, which was collected into heparinised tubes. A BD FACSAria II was used to sort naive, central memory, regulatory and stem cell-like memory CD4+ T cells with a panel that included CD45RO, CCR7, CD25, CD127, CD95 and CD27. Purity was above 95% for every sorted population. PBMCs were isolated immediately by Lymphoprep density gradient centrifugation and stained directly without culture. So that batch effects would be minimized, each experiment stained and sorted samples in pairs, pairing one healthy donor with one patient. The chain is assembled from TRBV27 and TRBJ2-1; TRBD2 is possibly the D segment (6 matching bases). The sequence was collected from a man aged 30-40 years with type 1 diabetes. The sequenced sample was naive CD4+ T cells from blood. Explained via the paper, the cell subset or site label denotes: true naive CD4+ T cells. The CDR3 reads CASSLMRGRRYESSYNEQFF. The bases read TGTGCCAGCAGTTTAATGAGAGGGAGGAGGTATGAGTCCTCCTACAATGAGCAGTTCTTC.